The present T cell receptor (beta chain) was sequenced within a study of T cells after yellow fever vaccination. The study's findings and limits: Booster sampling recovered most clones from primary vaccination (roughly 96% CD4, approximately 90% CD8).

In its sample, this clonotype was seen many times. Its antigen remains unidentified. TCRdb recomputed calls from the 5' RACE reads with MiXCR, one row per CDR3 protein. The repertoire holds about 340,000 distinct CDR3 sequences, with around an eighth as singletons. CDR1 and CDR2 from the germline V gene are SQVTM and ANQGSEA. The CDR3 length is 13 residues. V shed 3 bases and J 4 bases; nucleotides not matched to a gene: 0. Specimen: CD4+ T cells sorted from PBMCs, collected 15 days after the yellow fever booster vaccination. The genes are TRBV29-1 and TRBJ2-7; 13 bases line up with TRBD2. The TCR comes from a man aged 18 to 30 who received the YFV17D yellow fever vaccine. CDR3 nucleotides: TGCAGCGTTGAGGGACTAGCGGGGTACGAGCAGTACTTC. This codes for CSVEGLAGYEQYF.